These 18 T cell receptor beta chains were all obtained from the same sample, sequenced in a study of Ad26.COV2.S vaccination and SARS-CoV-2 variants. Assay: immunoSEQ multiplex PCR; the TCRdb copy retains only in-frame clones and omits some. The table includes 400,000 to 450,000 clones, about 92% detected once. Treatment in this sample: 15 to 20 received Ad26.COV2.S at low or high dose, single or two shots; five or six received placebo; per-sample allocation not given. After the first vaccine or placebo injection, samples were drawn on day 63. Sequencing was performed on peripheral blood, taken in a trial of Ad26.COV2.S vaccine versus placebo. The receptors were gathered from a person between 18 and 59 years old who received the Ad26.COV2.S COVID-19 vaccine or a placebo.

The genes are TRBV19 and TRBJ1-6, with D unclear. V gave up 5 bases and J gave up 14 bases, with 19 bases separating them. Germline V gene sequence: CDR1 LNHDA, CDR2 SQIVND (reference sequence). This CDR3 is 14 amino acids long. CDR3 amino acids: CASSEDRYQRTLHF. The CDR3 nucleotides read TGTGCCAGTAGTGAGGACCGCTACCAGCGGACCCTCCACTTT.

This clone has only one observation. The CDR3 bases are TGTGCCAGCAGCCAAGATAATAGGGACAGGGAGGGTCAGCCCCAGCATTTT. The encoded protein is CASSQDNRDREGQPQHF. This chain joins TRBV3-1 (or the pseudogene TRBV3-2) and TRBJ1-5, with 9 bases that match TRBD1. V lost 0 bases, J lost 6 bases, and 9 bases stayed unmatched. This CDR3 comprises 17 residues. The V gene's germline CDR1 is LGHDT and CDR2 YNNKEL (reference sequence).

This clone showed up just once. The rearrangement joins TRBV11-2 to TRBJ1-1; TRBD1 aligns across 7 bases. The V gene end was trimmed by 5 bases and the J gene end by 3 bases; junction bases not matched to a gene: 12. The CDR3 is 16 amino acids. Germline V gene sequence: CDR1 SGHAT, CDR2 FQNNGV. CDR3 nucleotides: TGTGCCAGCAGCGCTGGGACAGCCTGGGTAGACACTGAAGCTTTCTTT. Translation: CASSAGTAWVDTEAFF. Together with reference TRBV11-2 and TRBJ1-1, the CDR3 gives the full variable domain: EAGVAQSPRYKIIEKRQSVAFWCNPISGHATLYWYQQILGQGPKLLIQFQNNGVVDDSQLPKDRFSAERLKGVDSTLKIQPAKLEDSAVYLCASSAGTAWVDTEAFFGQGTRLTVV.

This clone was detected only a few times. The chain links TRBV5-6 to TRBJ1-3, with 12 nucleotides matching TRBD1. The CDR3 loop spans 19 amino acids. The germline V gene encodes CDR1 SGHDT and CDR2 YYEEEE. Trimming removed 4 bases from V and 0 bases from J; junction bases left unmatched: 11. The CDR3, as DNA: TGTGCCAGCAGCCTTGTAGGGACAGGGGGCTGGGGCTCTGGAAACACCATATATTTT. This codes for CASSLVGTGGWGSGNTIYF.

V gene TRBV27 combines with J gene TRBJ2-5, with a weak D call TRBD2 (6 bases). Germline CDR1 is MNHEY and CDR2 is SMNVEV (reference sequence). The CDR3 runs 15 residues. Between the trimmed V and J ends, which lost 3 bases and 5 bases, there was a span of 16 bases. CDR3 nucleotides: TGTGCCAGCAGTTTCTACGATTCGGGAGTGGAGACCCAGTACTTC. It specifies CASSFYDSGVETQYF.

The chain joins TRBV5-6 to TRBJ2-7; 7 bases fit TRBD1. Germline V CDR1 and CDR2: SGHDT, YYEEEE. The CDR3 totals 16 residues. V gave up 0 bases and J gave up 0 bases; unmatched junction bases: 6. In DNA form, the CDR3 reads TGTGCCAGCAGCTTGGCGGGGACAGAATTCTCCTACGAGCAGTACTTC. Amino acids: CASSLAGTEFSYEQYF. The whole variable domain, remainder taken from reference TRBV5-6 and TRBJ2-7, is DAGVTQSPTHLIKTRGQQVTLRCSPKSGHDTVSWYQQALGQGPQFIFQYYEEEERQRGNFPDRFSGHQFPNYSSELNVNALLLGDSALYLCASSLAGTEFSYEQYFGPGTRLTVT.

The rearrangement joins TRBV7-9 to TRBJ2-1, with 13 bases fitting TRBD2. The CDR3 consists of 16 residues. Germline V gene sequence: CDR1 SEHNR, CDR2 FQNEAQ (reference sequence). V lost 2 bases to trimming and J lost 4 bases; unmatched junction nucleotides: 2. The CDR3 spells CASSLLLAGGYNEQFF. For the CDR3, the DNA is TGTGCCAGCAGCTTATTACTAGCGGGAGGGTACAATGAGCAGTTCTTC.

The V and J genes are TRBV28 and TRBJ2-6, with 7 nucleotides matching TRBD1. This CDR3 spans 15 amino acids. Germline V gene data show CDR1 as MDHEN and CDR2 as SYDVKM. V was pared by 6 bases and J by 2 bases, with 4 bases of the junction left unmatched. In nucleotides, the CDR3 is TGTGCCAGCAGGGAAACAGGGGCTGGGGCCAACGTCCTGACTTTC. This encodes CASRETGAGANVLTF.

The V and J genes are TRBV21-1 and TRBJ1-6; no DNA check was done on the table's D call, TRBD1. TRBV21-1 is a recognized pseudogene. CDR3 length equals 16 residues. The CDR3 DNA reads as TGTGCCAGCAGCAAAGGGATTAAGACAGAGAATTCACCCCTCCACTTT. It is translated as CASSKGIKTENSPLHF.

The chain combines TRBV30 with TRBJ2-1; D gene uncertain. Germline assignment: CDR1 GTSNPN and CDR2 SVGIG (reference sequence). The CDR3 totals 11 residues. V was trimmed by 1 base and J by 7 bases, leaving 5 bases between them. The CDR3 DNA reads TGTGCCTGGAGTGCCCCGAATGAGCAGTTCTTC. It encodes CAWSAPNEQFF.

The chain links TRBV4-2 to TRBJ2-1; tentatively, D is TRBD2 (7 bases). CDR1 and CDR2 (germline): LGHNA, YNFKEQ. This CDR3 contains 16 residues. V lost 0 bases and J lost 2, with 11 bases in between. In nucleotides, the CDR3 is TGTGCCAGCAGCCAAGATAGGGGGAGGGCCTACAATGAGCAGTTCTTC. This encodes CASSQDRGRAYNEQFF.

The rearrangement links TRBV4-1 to TRBJ2-1, with D possibly being TRBD1 (6 bases). The V end lost 0 bases, the J end lost 4 bases, and 22 bases lay between the germline ends. The CDR3 has 19 amino acids. Germline V gene lookup returns CDR1 MGHRA and CDR2 YSYEKL. CDR3 bases: TGCGCCAGCAGCCAAGATTCCTACACCGGGACACTGGATTACAATGAGCAGTTCTTC. Its protein product is CASSQDSYTGTLDYNEQFF.

This chain connects TRBV3-1 (or the pseudogene TRBV3-2) to TRBJ2-1; 8 bases are shared with TRBD1. The germline gives CDR1 LGHDT, CDR2 YNNKEL (reference sequence). The CDR3 contains 14 residues. V shed 3 bases and J 6 bases; nucleotides not matched to a gene: 4. CDR3 DNA sequence: TGTGCCAGCAGCCACGGACAGGGAGGCAATGAGCAGTTCTTC. The encoded protein is CASSHGQGGNEQFF.

The V call is TRBV7-6, the J call TRBJ2-1, with D tentatively TRBD2 (6 bases). CDR1 is SGHVS and CDR2 is FNYEAQ in the germline V gene. The CDR3 spans 15 residues. V was cut by 3 bases and J by 0 bases, with 9 bases left in between. CDR3 protein: CASSLTAGSYNEQFF. The CDR3, as DNA: TGTGCCAGCAGCTTGACAGCGGGCTCCTACAATGAGCAGTTCTTC.

The chain carries TRBV6-2 or TRBV6-3 and TRBJ2-7; 10 bases agree with TRBD1. The CDR3 is made up of 14 amino acids. Germline-derived CDR1 and CDR2 are MNHEY and SVGEGT. The ends lost 5 bases at V and 5 bases at J; junction bases unmatched: 6. The CDR3 is CASSPGTGVHEQYF. The CDR3 coding sequence is TGTGCCAGCAGTCCCGGGACAGGGGTTCACGAGCAGTACTTC.

The gene calls are TRBV10-1 and TRBJ2-7, with no clear D. The CDR3 totals 15 residues. Trimming stripped 3 bases from V and 2 bases from J, with 14 bases between. Germline V lookup: CDR1 WNHNN, CDR2 SYGVQD (reference sequence). CDR3 region: CASSEGNYPPYEQYF. The CDR3 DNA is TGCGCCAGCAGTGAAGGTAACTATCCACCCTACGAGCAGTACTTC.

The V gene is TRBV11-2, the J gene TRBJ2-2; D not certain. CDR3 length: 16 amino acids. V lost 3 bases and J lost 0, with 11 bases in between. Per germline, CDR1 SGHAT and CDR2 FQNNGV. The CDR3 region is CASSFRGGPNTGELFF. The CDR3 nucleotides read TGTGCCAGCAGCTTTCGTGGTGGACCGAACACCGGGGAGCTGTTTTTT.

This sequence joins TRBV4-2 and TRBJ1-2; D not certain. The V gene's germline CDR1 is LGHNA and CDR2 YNFKEQ. Trimming pared 0 bases from V and 2 bases from J, leaving 10 bases between. This CDR3 has 15 residues. The CDR3 region is CASSQEWQANYGYTF. CDR3 in DNA: TGTGCCAGCAGCCAAGAATGGCAGGCGAACTATGGCTACACCTTC.